This TCR beta chain was profiled in a study of blood T cell repertoires in COVID-19. V was cut by 4 bases and J by 2 bases, with 8 bases left in between. The CDR3 spans 12 residues. The germline gives CDR1 SQVTM, CDR2 ANQGSEA. TCRdb's copy holds only in-frame clones and misses some; the assay was immunoSEQ multiplex PCR. This repertoire shows fewer than 250,000 clones, over 80% found once; its top ten account for about 0.95%. About this clone: The same CDR3 also results from other DNA sequences found in this sample.

The genes are TRBV29-1 and TRBJ2-5, with a possible D match to TRBD2 (5 bases). Sequenced sample: PBMCs or T cells enriched from blood (not recorded which). The sequence came from a man aged 45-60 years who had been exposed to COVID-19. The CDR3 DNA reads TGCAGCGTTGCGAGGGCTCAAGAGACCCAGTACTTC. Translation gives CSVARAQETQYF. Full variable domain (outside the CDR3, taken from reference TRBV29-1 and TRBJ2-5): SAVISQKPSRDICQRGTSLTIQCQVDSQVTMMFWYRQQPGQSLTLIATANQGSEATYESGFVIDKFPISRPNLTFSTLTVSNMSPEDSSIYLCSVARAQETQYFGPGTRLLVL.